The clone carrying this T cell receptor beta chain appeared many times. The sample is drawn from a study of T cell repertoires in cytomegalovirus infection. Germline CDR1 is SGHTA and CDR2 is FQGNSA. Trimming removed 7 bases from V and 2 bases from J; junction bases left unmatched: 2. This CDR3 spans 15 amino acids. MiXCR, applied by TCRdb to the reads, yields one record per CDR3 protein. Seen here are 490,000 or so distinct CDR3 sequences, over 9% observed once, and the top ten hold 10% to 13%. Specimen: PBMCs. The clonotype was recovered from a human donor in good health (CMV status not recorded). Some clones in this sample may be carry-over from other donors' samples. The rearrangement uses TRBV7-2 and TRBJ2-6, with TRBD2 matching over 10 bases. The CDR3 sequence: CASTAGGPGANVLTF. CDR3 DNA sequence: TGTGCCAGCACAGCGGGAGGGCCTGGGGCCAACGTCCTGACTTTC.